Following are 7 T cell receptor beta chains from one sample sequenced in a study of T cell responses to AZD1222 COVID-19 vaccine. Clones were sequenced by immunoSEQ multiplex PCR, and TCRdb holds only the in-frame ones, with some missing. The sample yields about 130,000 clones, roughly 92% seen once. Specimen: peripheral blood, collected on day 0 of AZD1222 vaccination. These receptors came from an adult in good health.

DNA of the CDR3: TGTGCCAGCAGTTTCAGAACCTCCTACGAGCAGTACTTC. The encoded protein is CASSFRTSYEQYF. The J gene is TRBJ2-7, the V gene TRBV7-6; D gene unclear. This CDR3 is built from 13 residues. The V gene's germline CDR1 is SGHVS and CDR2 FNYEAQ. Between the trimmed V and J ends, which lost 6 bases and 0 bases, there was a span of 9 bases.

V and J are TRBV4-1 and TRBJ1-4, with D uncertain. The V end was cut by 1 base, the J end by 7 bases, with 7 bases between. The CDR3 spans 13 residues. Germline-derived CDR1 and CDR2 are MGHRA and YSYEKL. The CDR3 loop reads CASSQAISEKLFF. The DNA for the CDR3 is TGCGCCAGCAGCCAAGCGATCAGTGAAAAACTGTTTTTT.

The chain has TRBV13 and TRBJ2-1; tentatively, D is TRBD2 (6 bases). The CDR3 runs to 14 residues. V shed 3 bases and J shed 1 base, with 7 bases lying between them. Germline V gene data show CDR1 as PRHDT and CDR2 as FYEKMQ (reference sequence). The CDR3 loop reads CASSFGGSYNEQFF. CDR3 DNA sequence: TGTGCCAGCAGCTTCGGAGGGTCCTACAATGAGCAGTTCTTC.

The chain recombines TRBV24-1 with TRBJ2-3, with D perhaps matching TRBD1 or TRBD2 (6 bases each). Trimming shortened V by 4 bases and J by 1 base, and 11 bases separated the two germline ends. The CDR3 length is 15 residues. CDR1 and CDR2 from the germline V gene are KGHDR and SFDVKD. CDR3 in amino acids: CATSETGARTDTQYF. For the CDR3, the DNA is TGTGCCACCAGTGAGACGGGGGCCCGCACAGATACGCAGTATTTT.

The V and J genes are TRBV18 and TRBJ2-1; no clear D. Trimming shortened V by 3 bases and J by 1 base, and 10 bases separated the two germline ends. The germline V gene encodes CDR1 KGHSH and CDR2 LQKENI. This CDR3 comprises 15 residues. CDR3 residues: CASSPQEGSYNEQFF. The CDR3 nucleotides are TGTGCCAGCTCACCTCAAGAAGGATCCTACAATGAGCAGTTCTTC.

The chain recombines TRBV29-1 with TRBJ1-2; D not resolved. The ends were cut back, 0 bases at V and 4 bases at J, with 9 bases in the middle. CDR3 length: 13 residues. Germline V gene lookup returns CDR1 SQVTM and CDR2 ANQGSEA. The CDR3 region is CSVEERDLYGYTF. The CDR3 coding sequence is TGCAGCGTTGAAGAAAGGGATCTCTATGGCTACACCTTC. Drawing the rest from reference TRBV29-1 and TRBJ1-2, the complete variable domain is SAVISQKPSRDICQRGTSLTIQCQVDSQVTMMFWYRQQPGQSLTLIATANQGSEATYESGFVIDKFPISRPNLTFSTLTVSNMSPEDSSIYLCSVEERDLYGYTFGSGTRLTVV.

In nucleotides, the CDR3 is TGTGCCAGCGGATCAAGGGGGGAAAAACTGTTTTTT. This translates into CASGSRGEKLFF. This chain links TRBV27 with TRBJ1-4; TRBD1 might be the D (6 bases). The germline gives CDR1 MNHEY, CDR2 SMNVEV (reference sequence). This CDR3 region has 12 residues. V was shortened by 8 bases and J by 8 bases, with 12 bases between the two germline ends.